These 15 T cell receptor beta chains were sequenced from one sample in a study of CD8 T cells in Susac syndrome. RNA amounts of roughly 0.5 to 1 ug underwent reverse transcription with random hexamers. Via MiXCR, TCRdb re-called the immunoSEQ multiplex PCR reads, giving one row per CDR3 protein. The sample contains 15,000 to 20,000 distinct CDR3 sequences, roughly 95% of which appear only once. Specimen: CD8+ T cells from PBMCs. The origin of the receptors is a human donor in good health.

In its sample, this clonotype was seen once. This sequence joins TRBV10-3 and TRBJ2-7; possibly TRBD2 for D (7 bases). CDR3 length: 13 amino acids. V gave up 8 bases and J gave up 3 bases, with 14 bases separating them. Germline V gene sequence: CDR1 ENHRY, CDR2 SYGVKD. Here the CDR3 DNA reads TGTGCCATCTGGGGAGGGGGGGGCTACGAGCAGTACTTC. As protein: CAIWGGGGYEQYF.

This clonotype showed up just once. This chain uses TRBV5-1 with TRBJ2-1; D is tentatively TRBD1 or TRBD2 (5 bases each). CDR3 size: 16 residues. Trimming removed 5 bases at V and 1 base at J, with 16 bases between. The germline CDR1 and CDR2 sequences are SGHRS and YFSETQ. The CDR3 DNA reads as TGCGCCAGCAGTCCTCTCCGGGACGCTTCCTACAATGAGCAGTTCTTC. Its protein is CASSPLRDASYNEQFF.

CDR3 sequence (DNA): TGTGCCAGCAGTGAAGCCGAACCGCGCCGGGAAAACACCATATATTTT. Encoded protein: CASSEAEPRRENTIYF. The chain employs TRBV6-1 and TRBJ1-3; D is uncertain. The CDR3 is made up of 16 amino acids. The ends were cut back, 0 bases at V and 6 bases at J, with 15 bases in the middle. Germline V gene data show CDR1 as MNHNS and CDR2 as SASEGT.

The V and J genes are TRBV11-3 and TRBJ1-1; 11 bases match TRBD1. Looked up from germline, CDR1 is SGHNT and CDR2 is YENEEA. Trimming at V came to 1 base and at J to 3 bases, leaving 4 bases not matched to a gene. The CDR3 totals 16 residues. The CDR3 is CASSLGADRGHTEAFF. CDR3 nucleotides: TGTGCCAGCAGCTTAGGAGCGGACAGGGGGCACACTGAAGCTTTCTTT.

In its sample, this clonotype was seen once. The chain has TRBV7-9 and TRBJ2-1; D gene uncertain. V dropped 0 bases and J dropped 2 bases, with 5 bases sitting between them. Germline CDR1 SEHNR, CDR2 FQNEAQ (reference sequence). CDR3 size: 14 residues. This CDR3 is CASSLAVAYNEQFF. For the CDR3, the DNA is TGTGCCAGCAGCTTAGCGGTTGCCTACAATGAGCAGTTCTTC.

This chain links TRBV3-1 with TRBJ2-3; D is perhaps TRBD2 (5 bases). The germline V and J ends were trimmed by 0 bases and 0 bases, with 10 bases remaining between them. The CDR3 spans 16 residues. Germline assignment: CDR1 LGHDT and CDR2 YNNKEL (reference sequence). The DNA of the CDR3 is TGTGCCAGCAGCCAAGATCGTAGCGATAGCACAGATACGCAGTATTTT. Encoded protein: CASSQDRSDSTDTQYF.

This clonotype has just one count. The chain joins TRBV2 to TRBJ1-1; 9 bases are a match to TRBD1. This CDR3 has 17 amino acids. CDR1 is SNHLY and CDR2 is FYNNEI in the germline V gene. V shed 0 bases, J shed 1 base, and the junction held 6 bases outside the gene matches. The CDR3 DNA follows: TGTGCCAGCAGTGAAGCGCAGGGACAGGGACCGAACACTGAAGCTTTCTTT. It codes for CASSEAQGQGPNTEAFF.

The CDR3 DNA reads TGCGCCAGCAGCTTGAACAGCCCCTACGAGCAGTACTTC. Its protein product is CASSLNSPYEQYF. This chain joins TRBV5-1 and TRBJ2-7, with D unclear. This CDR3 has 13 residues. The germline V gene encodes CDR1 SGHRS and CDR2 YFSETQ. V was trimmed by 1 base and J by 2 bases, leaving 7 bases between them.

The chain carries TRBV4-1 and TRBJ2-1; 9 bases map to TRBD2. V lost 1 base, J lost 9 bases, and 4 bases stayed unmatched. Germline loops: CDR1 MGHRA, CDR2 YSYEKL. CDR3 length: 14 amino acids. In DNA form, the CDR3 reads TGCGCCAGCAGCCAAGGTTCTAGCGGGGTTGAGCAGTTCTTC. Translating gives CASSQGSSGVEQFF.

This chain joins TRBV9 and TRBJ2-2, with no clear D. Germline CDR1 reads SGDLS; CDR2 reads YYNGEE. V shed 3 bases and J shed 3 bases, with 9 bases lying between them. The CDR3 loop spans 14 amino acids. The CDR3 DNA sequence: TGTGCCAGCAGCGCAAGACTCTACACCGGGGAGCTGTTTTTT. The encoded protein is CASSARLYTGELFF.

V and J are TRBV25-1 and TRBJ2-6; D gene unclear. CDR1 and CDR2 (germline): MGHDK, SYGVNS. The CDR3 covers 18 residues. V lost 6 bases to trimming and J lost 1 base, with 19 bases between them. The CDR3 protein is CASSDRHLHASGANVLTF. As DNA, the CDR3 is TGTGCCAGCAGCGACCGTCACCTACACGCGTCTGGGGCCAACGTCCTGACTTTC.

The gene calls are TRBV5-6 and TRBJ2-7; 14 positions match TRBD2. CDR3 length: 16 residues. V shed 3 bases and J 3 bases; nucleotides not matched to a gene: 5. Per the germline V gene, CDR1 is SGHDT and CDR2 is YYEEEE. Written as DNA, the CDR3 is TGTGCCAGCAGCTGGGGACTAGCGGGAGAGGACTACGAGCAGTACTTC. Translation gives CASSWGLAGEDYEQYF.

This chain links TRBV2 with TRBJ2-2; a weak D match, TRBD2 (5 bases). Germline loops: CDR1 SNHLY, CDR2 FYNNEI. V shed 8 bases and J shed 6 bases, with 13 bases lying between them. The CDR3 has 13 residues. The CDR3 nucleotides are TGTGCCAGCCAGTCCGAGGGTCCCGGGGAGCTGTTTTTT. Translated, it gives CASQSEGPGELFF.

The V and J genes are TRBV13 and TRBJ2-1, with a weak D call TRBD1 (9 bases). Germline CDR1 is PRHDT and CDR2 is FYEKMQ (reference sequence). There are 16 residues in the CDR3. V was trimmed by 5 bases and J by 7 bases, leaving 21 bases between them. CDR3 sequence reads: CASSLGGTGTRNEQFF. CDR3 DNA: TGTGCCAGCAGCCTTGGGGGGACAGGGACTAGGAATGAGCAGTTCTTC.

The chain carries TRBV12-3 or TRBV12-4 and TRBJ2-1; 9 nucleotides agree with TRBD1. V was clipped by 6 bases and J by 3 bases; unmatched bases: 9. This CDR3 region has 16 residues. DNA for the CDR3: TGTGCCAGCAGACCCGACCCGGGACAGGGCTACAATGAGCAGTTCTTC. Residues: CASRPDPGQGYNEQFF.